This TCR beta chain emerged from a study of chemoradiotherapy in HPV16-positive cancers. About the research overall: Candidate HPV-specific T-cell clones and common TCR motifs came from functional assays in a couple of HPV16-positive patients.

Concerning this clone: The antigen remains unidentified.

Findings and caveats of the study: During treatment, candidate HPV-specific clones and E7-related motifs expanded in tumor. For HPV16-positive patients, expanding HPV-responsive T cells associated with longer recurrence-free survival. The functional HPV-specific definition rests on just a couple of HPV16-positive patients.

V gave up 1 base and J gave up 6 bases, with 12 bases separating them. The CDR3 has 14 residues. Germline V CDR1 and CDR2: MNHNS, SASEGT. The table came from immunoSEQ multiplex PCR; TCRdb's copy has only in-frame clones and leaves some out. In the table there are 25,000 to 35,000 clones, around four fifths of which are singletons. This clonotype originated in a human donor with HPV-associated anogenital cancer. The material sequenced was blood, taken from a patient who underwent chemoradiotherapy. The chain is built from TRBV6-1 and TRBJ1-2, with D tentatively TRBD1 (6 bases). The CDR3 spells CASSEGWGRNGYTF. The CDR3, as DNA: TGTGCCAGCAGTGAAGGTTGGGGGCGAAATGGCTACACCTTC.